These T cell receptor beta chains were read from a single sample in a study of human T cells and chemical hapten exposure. Using its own MiXCR run on the RACE reads, TCRdb lists one record per CDR3 protein. Of about 120,000 distinct CDR3 sequences in the sample, approximately 15% were seen once. The sample in question was whole blood, obtained in connection with sensitization to the hapten diphenylcyclopropenone (DPC). These receptors all stem from a man aged 18 to 29 with alopecia areata. Some clones in this sample may be carry-over from other donors' samples. Both conserved end residues are trimmed from each CDR3. The order of the fields is J gene, V gene, clone size, CDR3 length, CDR3 protein. Some rows have no size entry. The others give once, few or many, or a class for an expanded clone.

TRBJ2-2 TRBV14 - 16 ASSAGTWIFANTGELF
TRBJ2-1 TRBV9 few 10 ASSASDNEQF
TRBJ1-6 TRBV3-1 - 12 ASSQDRSRSPLH
TRBJ1-5 TRBV29-1 - 11 SVRTGGGQPQH
TRBJ2-5 TRBV4-1 - 11 ASSQAFLETQY
TRBJ1-1 TRBV20-1 - 12 SADRGFLDTEAF
TRBJ1-1 TRBV12-3/TRBV12-4 many 13 ASRPDRVMNTEAF
TRBJ2-1 TRBV28 few 12 ASSLRTEDNEQF
TRBJ2-7 TRBV7-2 few 10 ASSLATGGQY
TRBJ1-5 TRBV20-1 - 14 SARDGAAYSNQPQH
TRBJ2-7 TRBV20-1 - 15 SARDHLGPRGSYEQY
TRBJ1-1 TRBV7-2 - 13 ASSLGGSQNTEAF
TRBJ1-6 TRBV19 few 12 ASSPGQGYSPLH
TRBJ1-1 TRBV11-1 - 12 ASSLVYRNTEAF
TRBJ2-7 TRBV20-1 few 10 SAETRGQSPY
TRBJ2-5 TRBV5-1 - 18 ASSLVSGWFKKQTEETQY
TRBJ1-1 TRBV9 - 10 ASSGSNTEAF
TRBJ1-3 TRBV10-3 - 10 AISTDGNTIY
TRBJ2-5 TRBV18 - 12 ASSPLGRQETQY
TRBJ1-3 TRBV7-9 few 13 ASSLRVPSGNTIY
TRBJ1-1 TRBV9 many 11 ASSVDMNTEAF
TRBJ2-1 TRBV4-1 - 12 ASSYRDGYNEQF
TRBJ1-2 TRBV11-2 few 14 ASSLDSAGRVYGYT
TRBJ2-3 TRBV4-3 few 12 ASSQGQGGDTQY
TRBJ1-5 TRBV7-9 - 14 ASSSAGRGRNQPQH
TRBJ2-7 TRBV7-9 many 11 ASSFTGIYEQY
TRBJ2-1 TRBV20-1 few 12 SATTSGGAGEQF
TRBJ1-3 TRBV9 few 15 ASSATSTGDSGNTIY
TRBJ2-5 TRBV7-2 - 10 ASSVSQETQY
TRBJ2-1 TRBV7-6 many 13 ASSLASGAYNEQF
TRBJ2-1 TRBV4-3 many 16 ASSQDSLLAGGRNEQF
TRBJ1-5 TRBV20-1 many 9 SASKRTYQH
TRBJ2-1 TRBV19 few 13 ASSWAGLAVNEQF
TRBJ2-3 TRBV7-3 few 15 ASSPVGYLGHTDTQY
TRBJ2-3 TRBV20-1 - 14 SARVPNRVRTDTQY
TRBJ1-3 TRBV20-1 - 12 SARDSGVGGTIY
TRBJ1-1 TRBV6-5 few 12 ASSSGQGADEAF
TRBJ2-3 TRBV20-1 few 12 SKRLAGNTDTQY
TRBJ1-6 TRBV4-3 few 14 ASSQNPGQGNSPLH
TRBJ2-3 TRBV5-4 many 11 ASSLGSADTQY
TRBJ1-3 TRBV10-3 - 13 AISEWRESGNTIY
TRBJ2-1 TRBV19 - 13 ASMSGTRDYNEQF
TRBJ2-2 TRBV7-3 - 13 ASSLDSYATGELF
TRBJ1-5 TRBV7-4 few 13 ASSFEHMSNQPQH
TRBJ2-3 TRBV5-1 few 13 ASSTSGDPTDTQY
TRBJ1-5 TRBV5-1 few 12 ASSLLGGNQPQH
TRBJ1-5 TRBV24-1 few 14 ATSDSQGYGNQPQH
TRBJ2-3 TRBV5-4 many 11 ASILMGGDTQY
TRBJ2-1 TRBV2 few 11 ASGAVDYNEQF
TRBJ2-3 TRBV4-2 many 15 ASSQDPSESSTDTQY
TRBJ2-3 TRBV29-1 - 12 SVVVRGSTDTQY
TRBJ1-2 TRBV2 - 12 ASSERRQPYGYT
TRBJ2-3 TRBV11-2 - 11 ASSLGMTDTQY
TRBJ2-1 TRBV12-3/TRBV12-4 - 17 ASSFTSGGVRSSYNEQF
TRBJ1-4 TRBV7-9 few 14 ASSPRGQGPNEKLF